These 12 T cell receptor beta chains originate from one sample sequenced in a study of blood T cell repertoires in COVID-19. Libraries were prepared by immunoSEQ multiplex PCR; TCRdb keeps only in-frame clonotypes and omits some of them. The table lists approximately 90,000 clones, 80% to 90% of them singletons, with 7.4% in the top ten. Specimen: peripheral blood. These receptor sequences come from a human donor with acute or convalescent COVID-19. The donor label of this sample is uncertain.

The chain links TRBV28 to TRBJ2-7; 7 bases are a match to TRBD1. The V and J ends lost 10 bases and 5 bases, in that order; junction bases with no gene match: 14. The CDR3 consists of 14 residues. Germline lookup yields CDR1 MDHEN and CDR2 SYDVKM. For the CDR3, the DNA is TGTGCCACCATATCCCCGACAGGGCGGAACGAGCAGTACTTC. Residues: CATISPTGRNEQYF.

This clone was recorded only once. The chain has TRBV2 and TRBJ2-4; no clear D gene. V was shortened by 10 bases and J by 8 bases, with 15 bases between the two germline ends. The CDR3 totals 12 residues. Per germline, CDR1 SNHLY and CDR2 FYNNEI. The CDR3 DNA sequence: TGTGCCACCCGGTCCCGCTTGGACATTCAGTACTTC. This sequence encodes CATRSRLDIQYF.

As for this clone: At one end, the junction sequence differs from germline, possibly due to a read error. The rearrangement uses TRBV7-7 and TRBJ2-7; 7 nucleotides match TRBD2. CDR1 and CDR2 (germline): SSHAT, FNYEAQ (reference sequence). The CDR3 consists of 11 residues. The CDR3 nucleotides read TGTGCTAGCAACTTGGGAGGGCCCCCAGGGTTC. It yields the protein CASNLGGPPGF.

The chain links TRBV6-6 to TRBJ1-1; a weak D match, TRBD1 (5 bases). This CDR3 is built from 14 residues. The germline V and J ends were trimmed by 7 bases and 1 base, with 13 bases remaining between them. CDR1 and CDR2 from the germline V gene are MNHNY and SVGAGI (reference sequence). Here the CDR3 DNA reads TGTGCCAGCAAAAGACAAGACAGGAACACTGAAGCTTTCTTT. Residues: CASKRQDRNTEAFF.

V usage is TRBV2 and J usage is TRBJ2-1; D may be TRBD1 (6 bases). The CDR3 length is 15 residues. Trimming shortened V by 3 bases and J by 9 bases, and 18 bases separated the two germline ends. The germline gives CDR1 SNHLY, CDR2 FYNNEI. CDR3 sequence (DNA): TGTGCCAGCAGTGAGCGGCAGGGGAATTTTATTGAGCAGTTCTTC. Translating gives CASSERQGNFIEQFF.

V and J are TRBV9 and TRBJ2-7, with TRBD1 matching 7 bases. This CDR3 is 14 amino acids long. In germline, CDR1 is SGDLS, CDR2 YYNGEE. J lost 2 bases, V lost 0 bases, and 2 bases had no gene match. CDR3 DNA sequence: TGTGCCAGCAGCGTAGAGGGGGCACCCTACGAGCAGTACTTC. Translating it yields CASSVEGAPYEQYF.

The chain joins TRBV6-2 or TRBV6-3 to TRBJ2-1; D is possibly TRBD2 (5 bases). V was trimmed by 2 bases and J by 2 bases, leaving 16 bases between them. The germline CDR1 and CDR2 sequences are MNHEY and SVGEGT. CDR3 length: 17 residues. The DNA of the CDR3 is TGTGCCAGCAGTTACAACCCTCCGGGGATCACCTACAATGAGCAGTTCTTC. Its translation: CASSYNPPGITYNEQFF.

The rearrangement joins TRBV5-6 to TRBJ1-6; D is perhaps TRBD1 (5 bases). The CDR3 sequence is 14 residues long. Germline V gene sequence: CDR1 SGHDT, CDR2 YYEEEE. Trimming removed 0 bases from V and 9 bases from J, with 10 bases in between. CDR3 sequence (DNA): TGTGCCAGCAGCTTGGCCCAGGGTGGTTCACCCCTCCACTTT. Encoded protein: CASSLAQGGSPLHF.

This rearrangement joins TRBV29-1 to TRBJ1-2; D perhaps matches TRBD1 (6 bases). Germline lookup yields CDR1 SQVTM and CDR2 ANQGSEA. Trimming took 4 bases from V and 4 from J, leaving 10 bases between them. The CDR3 is 12 residues long. CDR3 sequence reads: CSVGGLLYGYTF. CDR3 DNA: TGCAGCGTTGGGGGGCTCCTCTATGGCTACACCTTC.

This chain uses TRBV5-1 with TRBJ1-1, with TRBD1 matching 8 bases. This CDR3 comprises 14 residues. Trimming removed 0 bases from V and 11 bases from J; junction bases left unmatched: 9. Germline V gives CDR1 SGHRS, CDR2 YFSETQ. The CDR3 sequence is CASSLVSQGASAFF. CDR3 DNA: TGCGCCAGCAGCTTGGTTAGCCAGGGGGCCAGTGCTTTCTTT.

The J gene is TRBJ1-1, the V gene TRBV18, with TRBD1 matching 7 bases. The junction had 11 bases not matched to a gene; V was cut back by 3 bases and J by 4 bases. CDR3 size: 16 residues. Germline values: CDR1 KGHSH, CDR2 LQKENI. The CDR3 bases are TGTGCCAGCTCACCGGCACTGCACAGGGGCAGCACTGAAGCTTTCTTT. Its protein product is CASSPALHRGSTEAFF.

CDR3 DNA: TGTGCCTGGAGCCCGACAGGGTGGCAAGAGCAGTACTTC. This codes for CAWSPTGWQEQYF. The V call is TRBV30, the J call TRBJ2-7, with 7 positions matching TRBD1. Germline V CDR1 and CDR2: GTSNPN, SVGIG (reference sequence). CDR3 length equals 13 residues. The trim removed 3 bases at V and 7 bases at J, leaving 9 bases unmatched.